These T cell receptor beta chains were read from a single sample in a study of shared clonotypes between healthy human individuals. Method: immunoSEQ multiplex PCR; TCRdb's copy keeps in-frame clones and lacks some. Among about 480,000 clones listed, around 74% were seen once. Sequencing was performed on PBMCs. The receptors come from a woman aged 40 to 55 in good health. Some clones in this sample may be carry-over from other donors' samples. Both conserved end residues are part of each CDR3. Each record gives: clone size, V gene, J gene, D gene, CDR3 DNA, CDR3 protein. A D gene is named only where the DNA matches it firmly. A clone size is listed for some rows: how often the clone was seen (once, few, many), or a class if it is expanded.

-,TRBV29-1,TRBJ2-1,-,TGCAGCGTAGGACTAGGGGGGTTGGGTGAGCAGTTCTTC,CSVGLGGLGEQFF
-,TRBV4-1,TRBJ2-1,-,TGCGCCAGCAGCCAAGAGGTGTCTAGCCCGCAGTTCTTC,CASSQEVSSPQFF
once,TRBV2,TRBJ1-4,-,TGTGCCAGCGGGGGGCAGGGAGGTGAAAAACTGTTTTTT,CASGGQGGEKLFF
-,TRBV4-1,TRBJ1-4,-,TGCGCCAGCAGCGAAGAATCCGGTCTGGGAGAAAAACTGTTTTTT,CASSEESGLGEKLFF
-,TRBV5-1,TRBJ1-6,-,TGCGCCAGCAGCTTGAGCAGTGATAATTCACCCCTCCACTTT,CASSLSSDNSPLHF
-,TRBV6-6,TRBJ1-1,-,TGTGCCAGCATCTTAAATTTTGGAGGCCCTGAAGCTTTCTTT,CASILNFGGPEAFF
-,TRBV5-1,TRBJ2-2,-,TGCGCCAGCAGCTTGGACAGAAACACCGGGGAGCTGTTTTTT,CASSLDRNTGELFF
-,TRBV4-3,TRBJ1-1,-,TGCGCCAGCAGCCTCGATCGGAACACTGAAGCTTTCTTT,CASSLDRNTEAFF
-,TRBV6-5,TRBJ2-7,TRBD1,TGTGCCAGCAGCCCGGACAGGGATGCTTACGAGCAGTACTTC,CASSPDRDAYEQYF
-,TRBV7-9,TRBJ2-5,TRBD2,TGTGCCAGCAGCTTTTCGGGCGGGAGGGCCCGGGAGACCCAGTACTTC,CASSFSGGRARETQYF
-,TRBV11-2,TRBJ2-3,-,TGTGCCAGCAGCTTAGAAAGGACCCGCACAGATACGCAGTATTTT,CASSLERTRTDTQYF
-,TRBV5-1,TRBJ2-5,-,TGCGCCAGCAGCTTGGGGCAGGGCGGGACCCAGTACTTC,CASSLGQGGTQYF
-,TRBV7-9,TRBJ1-2,-,TGTGCCAGCAGCTTAGTCCCCCGCGTCCGGCAGGATGGCTACACCTTC,CASSLVPRVRQDGYTF
-,TRBV6-1,TRBJ2-7,-,TGTGCCAGCAGTGTAGGTAACAATCAGCAGTACTTC,CASSVGNNQQYF
-,TRBV7-2,TRBJ2-3,TRBD2,TGTGCCAGCAGCTTAGTTAGCGGGGTGACCAGGTCAGATACGCAGTATTTT,CASSLVSGVTRSDTQYF
-,TRBV4-1,TRBJ2-1,-,TGCGCCAGCAGCCAAGCTGGAGGTACCGGAGGTCCGTTCTTC,CASSQAGGTGGPFF
-,TRBV5-4,TRBJ2-5,TRBD1,TGTGCCAGCAGCTCCAACAGGGGGCGTCTGGAGACCCAGTACTTC,CASSSNRGRLETQYF
-,TRBV7-2,TRBJ2-1,-,TGTGCCAGCAGCCCGGACAGAATCTACAATGAGCAGTTCTTC,CASSPDRIYNEQFF
-,TRBV27,TRBJ2-3,-,TGTGCCAGCAGTCCTCGGGTCGCAGATACGCAGTATTTT,CASSPRVADTQYF
-,TRBV11-2,TRBJ1-5,TRBD1,TGTGCCAGCAGCTCGGGGACAGGGGGCGGCCAGCCCCAGCATTTT,CASSSGTGGGQPQHF
-,TRBV7-2,TRBJ2-5,-,TGTGCCAGCAGCGCACAGCGGGACACACAAGAGACCCAGTACTTC,CASSAQRDTQETQYF
-,TRBV5-1,TRBJ1-1,-,TGCGCCAGCAGCTACGACAAGAACACTGAAGCTTTCTTT,CASSYDKNTEAFF
few,TRBV4-3,TRBJ2-5,-,TGCGCCAGCAGCCAGGGGGTGGGGGAGGAAGAGACCCAGTACTTC,CASSQGVGEEETQYF
-,TRBV7-3,TRBJ2-1,-,TGTGCCAGCAGCCCAAGGGACACGGCCGACAATGAGCAGTTCTTC,CASSPRDTADNEQFF
once,TRBV2,TRBJ2-7,-,TGTGCCAGCGGTAGCGACCCCTACGAGCAGTACTTC,CASGSDPYEQYF
-,TRBV28,TRBJ2-7,-,TGTGCCAGCAGTTTACTGCAGAGGCACGAGCAGTACTTC,CASSLLQRHEQYF
-,TRBV19,TRBJ1-1,-,TGTGCCAGTAGTTTCTTTTCCCCTATAGGTGAAGCTTTCTTT,CASSFFSPIGEAFF
-,TRBV30,TRBJ2-2,TRBD1,TGTGCCTGGGGACAGGGACCTCCCGGGGAGCTGTTTTTT,CAWGQGPPGELFF
-,TRBV21-1,TRBJ2-3,-,TGTGCCAGCAGCAGCCGGTCCGGACAGGGCGGAACAGATACGCAGTATTTT,CASSSRSGQGGTDTQYF
-,TRBV28,TRBJ2-2,TRBD2,TGTGCCAGCAGTCCTAGCGGGAGATCAAACACCGGGGAGCTGTTTTTT,CASSPSGRSNTGELFF
-,TRBV1,TRBJ2-7,-,TGCACCAGCAGCCAAGCCTACCAGGGGTCCTCTCGGTACGAGCAGTACTTC,CTSSQAYQGSSRYEQYF
-,TRBV19,TRBJ2-7,TRBD2,TGTGCCAGGCACAAGACCGCGGGAGGGCCTCACTACGAGCAGTACTTC,CARHKTAGGPHYEQYF
-,TRBV5-1,TRBJ2-7,TRBD2,TGCGCCAGCAGCTTGCCTCGACTAGCGGGATCCGCCTCCCTCTCCTACGAGCAGTACTTC,CASSLPRLAGSASLSYEQYF
many,TRBV6-4,TRBJ2-2,TRBD2,TGTGCCAGCAGTGAAGGCGGGGGAGATACCGGGGAGCTGTTTTTT,CASSEGGGDTGELFF
-,TRBV15,TRBJ2-5,-,TGTGCCACCAGCAGAGGGGGGGCTCAAGAGACCCAGTACTTC,CATSRGGAQETQYF
few,TRBV7-2,TRBJ1-1,-,TGTGCCAGCAGCCGAGAGGAAACGAACACTGAAGCTTTCTTT,CASSREETNTEAFF
-,TRBV28,TRBJ2-2,TRBD2,TGTGCCATCCCAGGAGCGGGAGAAACCGGGGAGCTGTTTTTT,CAIPGAGETGELFF
-,TRBV7-7,TRBJ1-5,-,TGTGCTAGCAGCCAGGCCCCCGAAGGGCCCCAGCATTTT,CASSQAPEGPQHF
-,TRBV7-9,TRBJ1-1,-,TGTGCCAGCAGCTTAGGAATGAACACTGAAGCTTTCTTT,CASSLGMNTEAFF
-,TRBV27,TRBJ2-2,TRBD2,TGTGCCAGCAGTTTTTATACTAGCGCGAACACCGGGGAGCTGTTTTTT,CASSFYTSANTGELFF
-,TRBV2,TRBJ2-1,-,TGTGCCAGCATGAACTACAATGAGCAGTTCTTC,CASMNYNEQFF
-,TRBV11-1,TRBJ2-1,-,TGTGCCAGCAGCCCTGACCGGAATGAGCAGTTCTTC,CASSPDRNEQFF
-,TRBV5-5,TRBJ1-1,-,TGTGCCAGCAGCTCGACAGAGGTCACTGAAGCTTTCTTT,CASSSTEVTEAFF
once,TRBV27,TRBJ2-7,-,TGTGCCAGCAGTTTATCGCGGGTCCACTACGAGCAGTACTTC,CASSLSRVHYEQYF
-,TRBV20-1,TRBJ1-2,TRBD1,TGCAGTGCCCCGACAGGGTTTGGCTACACCTTC,CSAPTGFGYTF
few,TRBV28,TRBJ2-7,-,TGTGCCAGCAGTGAGGGTGCAGTTCACGAGCAGTACTTC,CASSEGAVHEQYF
-,TRBV4-1,TRBJ2-5,-,TGCGCCAGCAGCCAAGGAGATTACGAGACCCAGTACTTC,CASSQGDYETQYF
few,TRBV30,TRBJ2-3,TRBD2,TGTGCCTGGAGTGTACCACCGGGAGGCGGGACAGATACGCAGTATTTT,CAWSVPPGGGTDTQYF
many,TRBV2,TRBJ2-1,TRBD2,TGTGCCAGCAGAGCTACGGGACTAGCGGGGGTTAATGAGCAGTTCTTC,CASRATGLAGVNEQFF
-,TRBV30,TRBJ1-1,TRBD1,TGTGCCTGGAGTGAGGGACAGGGAAACACTGAAGCTTTCTTT,CAWSEGQGNTEAFF
-,TRBV6-1,TRBJ2-7,-,TGTGCCAGCAGTGAAAACTCGGGAGTCTCCGAGCAGTACTTC,CASSENSGVSEQYF
-,TRBV7-9,TRBJ2-7,-,TGTGCCAGCAGCTTCTCCGGGGCCTACGAGCAGTACTTC,CASSFSGAYEQYF
-,TRBV10-2,TRBJ1-2,-,TGCGCCAGCAGTGAGGTCACCTCTAACTATGGCTACACCTTC,CASSEVTSNYGYTF
-,TRBV5-5,TRBJ2-1,-,TGTGCCAGCAGCCCGCATGGGGAGAGATCCTACAATGAGCAGTTCTTC,CASSPHGERSYNEQFF
-,TRBV30,TRBJ1-5,-,TGTGCCTGGAAAAAAAGTCGGGGCAATCAGCCCCAGCATTTT,CAWKKSRGNQPQHF
-,TRBV12-2,TRBJ2-7,-,TGTGCAAGTCGCTGGTTCAGGGGGCCTCCCTACGAGCAGTACTTC,CASRWFRGPPYEQYF
-,TRBV2,TRBJ2-7,-,TGTGCCAGCAGACTAGAAGTCTACGAGCAGTACTTC,CASRLEVYEQYF
-,TRBV11-2,TRBJ1-2,-,TGTGCCAGCAGCTTAGACCCCGACAGAAAACCCGCTCTCCTCTATGGCTACACCTTC,CASSLDPDRKPALLYGYTF
-,TRBV29-1,TRBJ2-1,TRBD1,TGCAGCGCCCAAAGGACAGACAGGGGATTAGGTGAGCAGTTCTTC,CSAQRTDRGLGEQFF
-,TRBV9,TRBJ2-7,TRBD1,TGTGCCAGCAGCGTCCGGGACAGGGAGAGCGAGCAGTACTTC,CASSVRDRESEQYF